This T cell receptor beta chain was captured in a study of T-cell memory formation after mild COVID-19. On the study more broadly: Each donor largely had its own TCR clusters. General study findings and limits: The appearance of some responding clones in pre-infection memory suggested that cross-reactive memory joined. Proof of SARS-CoV-2 specificity was absent for the second-wave clones that crested on day 37.

V lost 4 bases and J 6 bases, leaving 16 bases between the germline ends. This CDR3 contains 15 residues. Germline CDR1 LGHDT, CDR2 YNNKEL (reference sequence). This clonotype has more than one count but fewer than ten. What it recognizes is unknown. UMIs and sample barcodes were carried by the TCR alpha and TCR beta cDNA libraries that 5'RACE produced using constant-segment primers. TCRdb fed the 5' RACE reads into MiXCR, producing one record per CDR3 protein. The data hold some 440,000 distinct CDR3 sequences, with nearly 25% observed a single time. The TCR comes from an adult woman who had mild COVID-19 (a few samples of this study predate the infection). Cell type and time point are not known. The chain uses TRBV3-1 and TRBJ2-1, with D perhaps TRBD1 (5 bases). Sequences were obtained from PBMCs or a T cell subset sorted from them (not recorded which). This CDR3 is CASSRRAQGINEQFF. CDR3 nucleotide sequence: TGTGCCAGCAGCCGACGCGCGCAGGGTATCAATGAGCAGTTCTTC.